The next 5 T cell receptor beta chains were all read from a single sample in a study of glioma-infiltrating T cells after dendritic cell vaccination. Clones were sequenced by immunoSEQ multiplex PCR, and TCRdb holds only the in-frame ones, with some missing. In the table there are roughly 88,000 clones, about 81% of which are singletons. Time point meaning: after dendritic cell vaccination, including at tumor progression/relapse. Source: blood, taken after dendritic cell vaccination. These TCRs come from a human donor with glioblastoma.

In this sample, this clone turned up a few times. The chain carries TRBV18 and TRBJ2-3; 7 bases are shared with TRBD1. This CDR3 comprises 17 residues. V shed 3 bases, J shed 0 bases, and the junction held 9 bases outside the gene matches. Germline loops: CDR1 KGHSH, CDR2 LQKENI. CDR3 region: CASSPVRQGTSTDTQYF. The DNA for the CDR3 is TGTGCCAGCTCACCTGTTCGACAGGGAACCAGCACAGATACGCAGTATTTT.

CDR3 in amino acids: CASSPTDSSSYNEQFF. DNA of the CDR3: TGTGCCAGCAGCCCGACGGACTCAAGCTCCTACAATGAGCAGTTCTTC. The V gene is TRBV7-8, the J gene TRBJ2-1, with D possibly matching TRBD2 (5 bases). The CDR3 contains 16 residues. Per the germline V gene, CDR1 is SGHVS and CDR2 is FQNEAQ. V lost 5 bases and J lost 0, with 14 bases in between.

DNA of the CDR3: TGTGCCAGCTCACCTTTTGCGGGACAGGGGGTGAATGAGCAGTTCTTC. Its translation: CASSPFAGQGVNEQFF. The chain combines TRBV18 with TRBJ2-1; 11 bases fit TRBD1. CDR1 and CDR2 (germline): KGHSH, LQKENI. The length of the CDR3 is 16 residues. Germline trimming cut 3 bases from V and 7 bases from J; bases unmatched to any gene: 8. Full variable domain (outside the CDR3, taken from reference TRBV18 and TRBJ2-1): NAGVMQNPRHLVRRRGQEARLRCSPMKGHSHVYWYRQLPEEGLKFMVYLQKENIIDESGMPKERFSAEFPKEGPSILRIQQVVRGDSAAYFCASSPFAGQGVNEQFFGPGTRLTVL.

The CDR3 spells CASSSPEGDNEKLFF. The CDR3 coding sequence is TGTGCCAGCAGCTCACCCGAAGGAGATAATGAAAAACTGTTTTTT. V is TRBV4-2 and J is TRBJ1-4; D call uncertain. The CDR3 runs to 15 residues. Between the trimmed V and J ends, which lost 5 bases and 4 bases, there was a span of 14 bases. Germline V gene lookup returns CDR1 LGHNA and CDR2 YNFKEQ.

In this sample, this clone turned up a few times. The chain employs TRBV5-4 and TRBJ2-2, with 11 bases lining up with TRBD2. V dropped 2 bases and J dropped 6; count of bases not matched to a gene: 9. This CDR3 contains 17 residues. Germline loops: CDR1 SGHNT, CDR2 YYREEE (reference sequence). The CDR3 loop reads CASSFPLTSGAPGELFF. The CDR3 bases are TGTGCCAGCAGCTTTCCTCTGACTAGCGGGGCGCCCGGGGAGCTGTTTTTT.